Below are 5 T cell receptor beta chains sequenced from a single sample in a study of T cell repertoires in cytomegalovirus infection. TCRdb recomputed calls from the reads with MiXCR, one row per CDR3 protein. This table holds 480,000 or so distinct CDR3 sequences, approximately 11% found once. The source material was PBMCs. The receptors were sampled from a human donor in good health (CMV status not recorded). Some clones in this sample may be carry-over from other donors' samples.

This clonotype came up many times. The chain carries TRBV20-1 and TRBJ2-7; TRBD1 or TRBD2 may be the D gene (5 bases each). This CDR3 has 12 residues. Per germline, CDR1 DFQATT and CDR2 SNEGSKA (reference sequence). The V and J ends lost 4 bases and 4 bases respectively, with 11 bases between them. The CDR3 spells CSANRDQYEQYF. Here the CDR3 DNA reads TGCAGTGCTAATCGGGACCAGTACGAGCAGTACTTC.

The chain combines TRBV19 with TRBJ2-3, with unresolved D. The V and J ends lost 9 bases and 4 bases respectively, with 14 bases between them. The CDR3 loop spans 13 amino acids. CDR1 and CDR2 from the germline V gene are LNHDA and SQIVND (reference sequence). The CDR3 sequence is CASGMGWADTQYF. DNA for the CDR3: TGTGCCAGCGGAATGGGTTGGGCAGATACGCAGTATTTT.

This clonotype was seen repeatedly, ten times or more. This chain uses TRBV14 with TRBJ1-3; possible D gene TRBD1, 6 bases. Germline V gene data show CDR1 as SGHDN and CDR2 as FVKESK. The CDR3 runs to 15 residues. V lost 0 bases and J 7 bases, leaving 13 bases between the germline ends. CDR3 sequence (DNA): TGTGCCAGCAGCCAAGACAGGGGACCGTGGAACACCATATATTTT. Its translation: CASSQDRGPWNTIYF.

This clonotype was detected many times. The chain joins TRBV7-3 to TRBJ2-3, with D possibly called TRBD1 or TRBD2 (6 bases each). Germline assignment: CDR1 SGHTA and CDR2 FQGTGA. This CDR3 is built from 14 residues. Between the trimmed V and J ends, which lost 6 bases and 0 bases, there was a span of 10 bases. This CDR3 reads CASRGGISTDTQYF. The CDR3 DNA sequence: TGTGCCAGCAGAGGGGGGATTAGCACAGATACGCAGTATTTT.

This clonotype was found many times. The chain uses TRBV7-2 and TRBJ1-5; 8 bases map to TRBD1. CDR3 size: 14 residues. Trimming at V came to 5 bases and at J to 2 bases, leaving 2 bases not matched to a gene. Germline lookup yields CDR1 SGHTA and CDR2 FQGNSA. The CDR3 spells CASSGTGGNQPQHF. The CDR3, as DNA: TGTGCCAGCAGCGGGACAGGTGGCAATCAGCCCCAGCATTTT.